Here is one T cell receptor (beta chain) with its context. Antigen specificity is unknown. The CDR3 covers 15 residues. Germline V lookup: CDR1 SGHAT, CDR2 FQNNGV. V lost 5 bases and J lost 7; bases outside the gene matches: 9. The data were taken from a study of graft-versus-host responses after intestinal transplantation. Study overall: Each recipient received a multivisceral, liver-intestinal, or isolated intestinal graft. Recipients uniformly received anti-thymocyte globulin induction, followed by tacrolimus and steroids for around 3 years. Study-wide findings and caveats: Within allografts, high graft-versus-host to host-versus-graft clonal ratios were seen among patients with graft-donor T cell macrochimerism. GvH clones surfaced in recipient marrow, some emerging earlier in ileum or blood.

Measured with immunoSEQ multiplex PCR; TCRdb has only the in-frame clones, and not every one. The sample yields roughly 120,000 clones, 75% to 95% seen once. V usage is TRBV11-2 and J usage is TRBJ2-1; TRBD2 agrees at 9 bases. The sample consisted of unstimulated CD4+ T cells sorted from spleen or lymph node cells, taken before intestinal transplant. This TCR was sampled from a human donor who received an intestinal transplant. The CDR3 sequence is CASSAAGGIWNEQFF. Written as DNA, the CDR3 is TGTGCCAGCAGCGCAGCGGGAGGTATCTGGAATGAGCAGTTCTTC.